The source of this T cell receptor (beta chain) is a study of T cells in Graves' hyperthyroidism and ophthalmopathy (dated by TCRdb to the late 2010s). About the full investigation: Peripheral blood samples were taken at the time of initial diagnosis, prior to any treatment. To identify TCR V-J signatures that set the groups apart, the researchers used a discovery cohort of 100 or so patients, made up of 40 to 45 with Graves' ophthalmopathy and around 58 with stable Graves' hyperthyroidism. Whether ophthalmopathy could be predicted prospectively was tested in an independent validation cohort made up of 18 hyperthyroidism patients plus 17 patients who later progressed to ophthalmopathy. The 95 to 100 discovery patients were randomly divided into training and test sets at a 7:3 ratio. Thyroid tissue and blood T-cell repertoires from six or seven Graves' hyperthyroidism patients were also compared in the study. Once sampling was done, hyperthyroidism patients were given methimazole at a starting dose of 30 mg daily, whereas ophthalmopathy patients were given high-dose intravenous methylprednisolone. The paper describes TCR Vbeta CDR3 sequencing of 130 to 150 peripheral blood samples, made up of around 41 ophthalmopathy patients, roughly 75 hyperthyroidism patients and 17 progressor patients. Broad study findings and their caveats: In validation, progression to ophthalmopathy was predicted by the model with 70.59% sensitivity and roughly 76% specificity, a median of about 6 months before onset. Ophthalmopathy was separated from stable hyperthyroidism by a 13 V-J signature model, with approximately 85% sensitivity and about 81% specificity obtained in cross-validation and 80%/75% obtained in testing. Sample size was not statistically predetermined, and blinding of investigators to group allocation was not performed. Most expanded thyroid clonotypes (frequency above 0.001) were also detected in blood, suggesting blood repertoires may reflect thyroid immune responses.

The table lists this clonotype with many counts. Its antigen target is currently unknown. No per-base quality is available; no much larger clone lies one base away. In the ophthalmopathy patients, disease was moderately to severely active, with a Clinical Activity Score of 3 or more, a NOSPECS grade of 4 or more, and a duration of less than 3 months. Exclusion was applied to patients with uncontrolled infections, other autoimmune diseases, pregnancy or lactation. Diagnoses relied on clinical symptoms, serum thyroxine and TRAb, thyroid ultrasound and orbital computed tomography. Ficoll-Paque density gradient centrifugation was used to isolate PBMCs from 8.5 to 10 ml of fresh peripheral blood. Total RNA was extracted with Trizol reagent, and quality was checked on an Agilent 2100 Bioanalyzer. The V end gives up 10 bases and the J end 3 bases, leaving 4 bases in the junction not matched to a gene. The CDR3 covers 12 residues, taking in both the cysteine and the phenylalanine. Here the CDR3 DNA is all that survives: 36 bases in frame from base 1. The germline V gene gives CDR1 as MNHNS and CDR2 as SASEGT.

The TCR beta CDR3 regions were amplified from RNA transcripts. The TCR CDR3 was subjected to a first round of RT-PCR using the HTBI primer set and the Qiagen OneStep RT-PCR kit. The libraries were constructed in a second round of multiplex PCR and then size-selected and purified. The libraries were sequenced on an Illumina HiSeq2000 using paired-end 100 bp reads. As for the original processing: SOAPnuke was used to process the raw data, throwing out any read that contained adapters or uncalled bases, had a mean Phred below 15, or lacked an exact constant-primer or identifier match. High-quality paired reads were merged with COPE v1.2.5, and unique nucleotide sequences were defined as clonotypes. MiTCR v1.1 was used to align the clonotypes against IMGT TRBV, TRBD and TRBJ reference segments. Only V-J combinations with frequency above 0.0001, covering 99% to 99.2% of repertoires, were analysed. A TCS score was defined as the ratio of F50 (clonal expansion) to E x V (chaos), with BLOSUM62-based TCRdist applied between CDR3 peptides within each V-J. Welch's t-statistics and random forest reduced fewer than 550 V-J features to about 12, which were used in a naive Bayes classifier (R e1071). TCRdb took the public reads, trimmed them with fastp at Q25, ran MiXCR for clone calling and kept in-frame beta chains. Rows matching on CDR3 protein sequence are summarized as one entry with the most common DNA and genes. What appears here as the V and J calls and clone size reflects TCRdb's work, not the paper's. The sample table records hundreds of thousands of distinct CDR3 sequences; more than 12% of these occur just once. Around an eighth of the sample goes to the ten largest clones.

Sequenced material: blood. The rearranged chain carries TRBV6-1 and TRBJ2-7; 9 bases in the middle match TRBD1. The sequence came from a woman in her forties or fifties with Graves' ophthalmopathy. CDR3 protein: CAIGTGFYEQYF. The nucleotide sequence reads TGTGCCATCGGGACAGGGTTCTACGAGCAGTACTTC.